The source of this T cell receptor beta chain is a study of T-cell reconstitution after alpha-beta-depleted transplantation in children. The V segment lost 5 bases and the J segment 6 bases; nucleotides outside the gene matches: 4. CDR3 length equals 12 residues. Germline-derived CDR1 and CDR2 are SGHTA and FQGNSA. This clonotype was recorded many times. Unique molecular identifiers were built into the TCRbeta library. TCRdb reprocessed the PCR reads via MiXCR and lists one record per CDR3 protein. The sample yields 200,000 to 300,000 distinct CDR3 sequences, approximately 12% seen once. The clonotype comes from a human donor who donated a stem cell graft to a child with acute lymphoblastic leukemia. The chain couples TRBV7-2 to TRBJ2-7, with 7 positions matching TRBD2. The sequencing here drew on PBMCs from the stem cell graft donor, taken from the stem cell graft. DNA of the CDR3: TGTGCCAGCAGCGAGGTAGCGGGCGAGCAGTACTTC. Amino acid sequence: CASSEVAGEQYF. The full variable domain, in which reference TRBV7-2 and TRBJ2-7 provide the parts outside the CDR3, is GAGVSQSPSNKVTEKGKDVELRCDPISGHTALYWYRQSLGQGLEFLIYFQGNSAPDKSGLPSDRFSAERTGGSVSTLTIQRTQQEDSAVYLCASSEVAGEQYFGPGTRLTVT.